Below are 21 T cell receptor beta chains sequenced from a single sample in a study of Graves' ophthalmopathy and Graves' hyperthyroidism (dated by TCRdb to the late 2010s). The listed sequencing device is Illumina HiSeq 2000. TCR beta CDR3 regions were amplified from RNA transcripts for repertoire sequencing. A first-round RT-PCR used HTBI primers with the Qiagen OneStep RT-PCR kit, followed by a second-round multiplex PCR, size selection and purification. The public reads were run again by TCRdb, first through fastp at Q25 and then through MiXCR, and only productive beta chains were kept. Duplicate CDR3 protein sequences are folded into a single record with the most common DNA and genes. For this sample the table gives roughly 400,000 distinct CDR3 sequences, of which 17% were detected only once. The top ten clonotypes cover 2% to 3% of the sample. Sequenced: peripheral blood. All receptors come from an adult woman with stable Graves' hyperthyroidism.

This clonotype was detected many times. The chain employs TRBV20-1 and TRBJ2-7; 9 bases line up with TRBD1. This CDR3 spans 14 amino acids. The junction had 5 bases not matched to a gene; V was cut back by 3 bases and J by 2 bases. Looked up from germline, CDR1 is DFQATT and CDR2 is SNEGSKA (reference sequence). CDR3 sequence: CSARAGTGPYEQYF. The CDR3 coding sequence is TGCAGTGCTAGGGCCGGGACAGGGCCCTACGAGCAGTACTTC.

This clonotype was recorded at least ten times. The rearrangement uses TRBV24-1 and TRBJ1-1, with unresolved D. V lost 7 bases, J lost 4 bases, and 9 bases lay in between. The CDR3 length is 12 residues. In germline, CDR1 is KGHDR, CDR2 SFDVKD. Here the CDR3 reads CATSVRFTEAFF. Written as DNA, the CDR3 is TGTGCCACCAGCGTGCGGTTCACTGAAGCTTTCTTT.

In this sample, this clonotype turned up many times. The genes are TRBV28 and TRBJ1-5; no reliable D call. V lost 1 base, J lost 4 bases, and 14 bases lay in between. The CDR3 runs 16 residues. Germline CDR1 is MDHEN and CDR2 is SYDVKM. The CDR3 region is CASSLYRTQANQPQHF. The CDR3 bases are TGTGCCAGCAGTTTATACCGGACCCAGGCAAATCAGCCCCAGCATTTT.

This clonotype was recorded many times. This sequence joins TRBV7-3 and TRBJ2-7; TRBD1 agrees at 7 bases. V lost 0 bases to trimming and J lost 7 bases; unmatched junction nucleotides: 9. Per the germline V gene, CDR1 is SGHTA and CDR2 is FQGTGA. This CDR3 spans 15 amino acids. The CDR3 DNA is TGTGCCAGCAGCTTAACCGGACAGGCGGTGGGAGAGCAGTACTTC. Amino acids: CASSLTGQAVGEQYF.

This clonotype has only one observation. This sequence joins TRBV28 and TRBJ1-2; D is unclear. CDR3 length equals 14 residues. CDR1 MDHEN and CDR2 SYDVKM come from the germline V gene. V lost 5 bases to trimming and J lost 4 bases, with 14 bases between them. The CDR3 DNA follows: TGTGCCAGCAGTGAAGCCGGGAGACGCTATGGCTACACCTTC. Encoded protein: CASSEAGRRYGYTF.

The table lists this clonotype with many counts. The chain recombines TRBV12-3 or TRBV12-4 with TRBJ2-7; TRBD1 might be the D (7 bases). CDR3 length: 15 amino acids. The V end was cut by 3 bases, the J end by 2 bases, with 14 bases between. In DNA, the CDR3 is TGTGCCAGCAGTTTCAGGGTCAGGGGGGCCTACGAGCAGTACTTC. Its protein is CASSFRVRGAYEQYF.

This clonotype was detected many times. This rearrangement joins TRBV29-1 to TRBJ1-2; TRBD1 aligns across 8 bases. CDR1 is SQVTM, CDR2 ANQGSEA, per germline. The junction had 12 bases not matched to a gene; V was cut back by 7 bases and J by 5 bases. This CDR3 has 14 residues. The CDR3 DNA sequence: TGCAGCGCTGCATCGGGGACAGGCGGGTATGGCTACACCTTC. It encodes CSAASGTGGYGYTF.

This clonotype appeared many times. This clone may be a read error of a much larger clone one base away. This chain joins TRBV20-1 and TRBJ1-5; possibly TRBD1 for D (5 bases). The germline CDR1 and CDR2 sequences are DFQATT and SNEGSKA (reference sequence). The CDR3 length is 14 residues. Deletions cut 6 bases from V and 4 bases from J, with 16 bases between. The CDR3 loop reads CSAATIRGNQPQHF. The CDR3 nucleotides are TGCAGTGCCGCTACCATCCGGGGGAATCAGCCCCAGCATTTT.

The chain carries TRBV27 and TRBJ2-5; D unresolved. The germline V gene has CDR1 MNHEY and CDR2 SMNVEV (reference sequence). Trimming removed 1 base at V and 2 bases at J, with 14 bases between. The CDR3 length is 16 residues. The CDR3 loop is CASSLWVGERQETQYF. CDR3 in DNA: TGTGCCAGCAGTTTATGGGTAGGAGAACGACAAGAGACCCAGTACTTC.

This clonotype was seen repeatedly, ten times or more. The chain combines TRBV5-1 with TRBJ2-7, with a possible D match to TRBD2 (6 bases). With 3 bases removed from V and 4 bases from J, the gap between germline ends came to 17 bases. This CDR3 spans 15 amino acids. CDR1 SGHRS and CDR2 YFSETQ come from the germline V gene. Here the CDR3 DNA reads TGCGCCAGCAGCTCCCTCCTGGCGGGAATTTACGAGCAGTACTTC. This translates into CASSSLLAGIYEQYF.

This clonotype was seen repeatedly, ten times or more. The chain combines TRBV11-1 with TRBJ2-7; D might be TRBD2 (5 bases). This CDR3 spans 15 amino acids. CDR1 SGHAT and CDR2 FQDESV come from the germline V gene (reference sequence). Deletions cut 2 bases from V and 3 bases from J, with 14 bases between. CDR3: CASSLSAADFYEQYF. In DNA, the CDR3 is TGTGCCAGCAGCTTATCAGCGGCAGACTTCTACGAGCAGTACTTC.

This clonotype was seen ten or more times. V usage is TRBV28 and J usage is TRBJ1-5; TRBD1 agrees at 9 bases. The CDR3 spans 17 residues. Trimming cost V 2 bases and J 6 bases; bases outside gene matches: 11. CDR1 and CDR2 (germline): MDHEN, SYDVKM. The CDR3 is CASSLPPTGTGSQPQHF. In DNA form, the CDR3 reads TGTGCCAGCAGTTTACCCCCAACCGGGACAGGGAGTCAGCCCCAGCATTTT.

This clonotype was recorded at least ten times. Here the CDR3 reads CASSIAGTVKTYEQYF. The CDR3 DNA follows: TGTGCCAGTAGTATCGCCGGGACAGTGAAGACCTACGAGCAGTACTTC. This chain links TRBV19 with TRBJ2-7; TRBD1 aligns across 7 bases. Germline assignment: CDR1 LNHDA and CDR2 SQIVND (reference sequence). V shed 3 bases, J shed 2 bases, and the junction held 10 bases outside the gene matches. The CDR3 extends over 16 amino acids. The full variable domain, with the rest looked up from reference TRBV19 and TRBJ2-7, is DGGITQSPKYLFRKEGQNVTLSCEQNLNHDAMYWYRQDPGQGLRLIYYSQIVNDFQKGDIAEGYSVSREKKESFPLTVTSAQKNPTAFYLCASSIAGTVKTYEQYFGPGTRLTVT.

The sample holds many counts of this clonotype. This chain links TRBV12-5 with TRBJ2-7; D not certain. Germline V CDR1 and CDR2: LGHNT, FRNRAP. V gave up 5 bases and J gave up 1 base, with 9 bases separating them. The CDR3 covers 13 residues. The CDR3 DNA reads TGTGCTAGTGGTCCCGCTGGGTCCTACGAGCAGTACTTC. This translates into CASGPAGSYEQYF. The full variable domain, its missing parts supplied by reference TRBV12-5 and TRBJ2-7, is DARVTQTPRHKVTEMGQEVTMRCQPILGHNTVFWYRQTMMQGLELLAYFRNRAPLDDSGMPKDRFSAEMPDATLATLKIQPSEPRDSAVYFCASGPAGSYEQYFGPGTRLTVT.

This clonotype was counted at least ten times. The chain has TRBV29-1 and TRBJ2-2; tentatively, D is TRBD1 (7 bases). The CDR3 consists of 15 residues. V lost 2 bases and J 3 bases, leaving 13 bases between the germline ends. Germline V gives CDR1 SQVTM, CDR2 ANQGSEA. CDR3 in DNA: TGCAGCGTTGAAAAGGCAGGGGGGTACACCGGGGAGCTGTTTTTT. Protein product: CSVEKAGGYTGELFF.

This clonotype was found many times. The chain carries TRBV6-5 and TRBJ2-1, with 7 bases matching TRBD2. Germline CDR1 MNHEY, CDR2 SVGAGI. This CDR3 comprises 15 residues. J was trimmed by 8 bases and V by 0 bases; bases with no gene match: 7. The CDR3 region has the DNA TGTGCCAGCAGTTACTCCGAGCGGGATTACCATGAGCAGTTCTTC. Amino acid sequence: CASSYSERDYHEQFF.

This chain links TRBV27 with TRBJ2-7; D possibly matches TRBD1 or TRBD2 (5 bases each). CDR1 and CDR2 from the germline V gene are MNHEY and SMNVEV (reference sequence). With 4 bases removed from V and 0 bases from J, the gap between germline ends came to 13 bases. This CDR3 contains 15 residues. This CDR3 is CASSSNRDGSYEQYF. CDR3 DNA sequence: TGTGCCAGCAGTTCTAACCGGGACGGCTCCTACGAGCAGTACTTC.

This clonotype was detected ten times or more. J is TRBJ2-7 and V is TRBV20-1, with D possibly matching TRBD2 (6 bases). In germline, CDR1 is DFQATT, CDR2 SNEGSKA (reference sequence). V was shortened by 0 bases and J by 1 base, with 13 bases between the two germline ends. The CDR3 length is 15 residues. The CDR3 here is CSARELAGHSYEQYF. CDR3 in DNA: TGCAGTGCTAGAGAACTAGCAGGCCATTCCTACGAGCAGTACTTC.

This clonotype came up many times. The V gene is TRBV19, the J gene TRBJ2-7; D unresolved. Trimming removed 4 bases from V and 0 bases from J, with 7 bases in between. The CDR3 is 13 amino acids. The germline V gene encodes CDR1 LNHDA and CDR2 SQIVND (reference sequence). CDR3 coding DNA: TGTGCCAGTAGTACGGAGCACTCCTACGAGCAGTACTTC. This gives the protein CASSTEHSYEQYF.

The CDR3 coding sequence is TGTGCCTGGACGGGACAGGGGAACACTGAAGCTTTCTTT. Translated, it gives CAWTGQGNTEAFF. The gene calls are TRBV30 and TRBJ1-1; 9 bases match TRBD1. The CDR3 is 13 amino acids. Trimming took 4 bases from V and 1 from J; bases not matched to a gene: 1. The V gene's germline CDR1 is GTSNPN and CDR2 SVGIG (reference sequence).

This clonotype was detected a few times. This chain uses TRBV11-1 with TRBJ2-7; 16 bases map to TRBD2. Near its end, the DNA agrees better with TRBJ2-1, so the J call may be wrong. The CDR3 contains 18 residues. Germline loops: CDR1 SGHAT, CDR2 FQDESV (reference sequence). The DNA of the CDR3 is TGTGCCAGCAGCAAGGGACTAGCGGGAGGGCCTAAGAACGATGAGCAGTTCTTC. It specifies CASSKGLAGGPKNDEQFF.